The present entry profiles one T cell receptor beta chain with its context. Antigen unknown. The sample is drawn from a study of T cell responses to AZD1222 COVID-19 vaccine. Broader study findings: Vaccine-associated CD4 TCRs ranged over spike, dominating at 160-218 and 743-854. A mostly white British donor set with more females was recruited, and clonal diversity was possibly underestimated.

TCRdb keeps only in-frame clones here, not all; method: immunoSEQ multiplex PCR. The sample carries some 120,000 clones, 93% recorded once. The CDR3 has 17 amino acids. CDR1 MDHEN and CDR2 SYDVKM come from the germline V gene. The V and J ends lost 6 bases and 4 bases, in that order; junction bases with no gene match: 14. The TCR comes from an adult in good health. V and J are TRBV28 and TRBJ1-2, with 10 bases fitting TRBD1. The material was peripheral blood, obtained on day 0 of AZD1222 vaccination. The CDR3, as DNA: TGTGCCAGCAGCGAAACCCTTCGGACAGGGGGGGGCTATGGCTACACCTTC. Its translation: CASSETLRTGGGYGYTF.